The source of this T cell receptor beta chain is a study of shared clonotypes between healthy human individuals. About the research overall: Each donor contributed plates that comprised three CD4 naive, three CD4 memory, two CD8 naive and one CD8 memory.

Details on this clone: Its cognate antigen is unknown.

The J segment lost 3 bases and the V segment lost 3 bases, leaving 2 bases of the junction unmatched. The CDR3 sequence is 13 residues long. Germline V gives CDR1 LGHNA, CDR2 YSLEER. Generated by immunoSEQ multiplex PCR, the TCRdb table keeps only in-frame clones and is missing some. The sample holds some 2,000,000 clones, about 95% seen once. Study observations and caveats: Compared with memory subsets, naive subsets generally had larger estimated richness.

The naive CD8 subset, CD45RO-negative cells positively selected for CCR7, excluded terminally differentiated effector memory CD45RA+ cells. Donors, without exception, were Caucasian adults residing in Nashville, Tennessee. The sequencing sample was made of naive CD8+ T cells sorted from blood. The chain combines TRBV4-3 with TRBJ2-7; 7 bases match TRBD2. The clonotype comes from a man aged 18 to 30 in good health. In DNA form, the CDR3 reads TGCGCCAGCAGCCATTGGGAGGGCTACGAGCAGTACTTC. Its translation is CASSHWEGYEQYF.